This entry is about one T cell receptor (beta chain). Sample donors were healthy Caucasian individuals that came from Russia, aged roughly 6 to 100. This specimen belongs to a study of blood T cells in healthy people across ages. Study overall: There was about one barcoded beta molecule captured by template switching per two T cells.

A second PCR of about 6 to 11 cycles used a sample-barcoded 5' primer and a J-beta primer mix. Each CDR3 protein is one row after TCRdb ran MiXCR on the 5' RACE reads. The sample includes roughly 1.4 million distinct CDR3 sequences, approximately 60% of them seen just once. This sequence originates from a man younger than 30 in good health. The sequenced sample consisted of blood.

CDR3 nucleotide sequence: TGTGCCAGCAGTGAAGAGGGGACGCCTAACAATGAGCAGTTCTTC. It encodes CASSEEGTPNNEQFF. The chain uses TRBV2 and TRBJ2-1; either TRBD1 or TRBD2 may fit D (5 bases each). The V and J ends lost 1 base and 5 bases respectively, with 12 bases between them. The CDR3 contains 15 residues. The germline gives CDR1 SNHLY, CDR2 FYNNEI.